A selection of T cell receptor beta chains follows, all from one sample in a study of blood T cell repertoires in COVID-19. Sequenced by immunoSEQ multiplex PCR; TCRdb stores in-frame clones only, minus some. The sample gives about 93,000 clones, 90% of which show up once; less than 2% is in the top ten. Sequenced sample: peripheral blood. The source of these receptors is a human donor with active COVID-19. The donor label of this sample is uncertain. The CDR3 runs from the conserved cysteine through the conserved F or W. A D gene is named only where the DNA matches it firmly. Expanded clones are given a class, and other clones once, few, many or no size at all.

D: -
size: -
length: 15
J: TRBJ2-5
V: TRBV6-5
CDR3: CASKWRGGDQETQYF
DNA: TGTGCCAGCAAGTGGAGGGGGGGGGACCAAGAGACCCAGTACTTC

D: -
size: -
length: 14
J: TRBJ1-1
V: TRBV5-1
CDR3: CASSLFGGNTEAFF
DNA: TGCGCCAGCAGCTTGTTCGGGGGGAACACTGAAGCTTTCTTT

D: TRBD1
size: -
length: 15
J: TRBJ1-2
V: TRBV6-6
CDR3: CASSPGTGRGYGYTF
DNA: TGTGCCAGCAGTCCCGGGACAGGGCGGGGATATGGCTACACCTTC

D: -
size: -
length: 15
J: TRBJ2-3
V: TRBV6-1
CDR3: CASSERTRYTDTQYF
DNA: TGTGCCAGCAGTGAACGGACAAGGTACACAGATACGCAGTATTTT

D: TRBD2
size: -
length: 13
J: TRBJ2-7
V: TRBV19
CDR3: CASTTSGGYEQYF
DNA: TGTGCCAGTACCACTAGCGGGGGCTACGAGCAGTACTTC

D: TRBD2
size: -
length: 13
J: TRBJ2-7
V: TRBV2
CDR3: CASSRDYGYEQYF
DNA: TGTGCCAGCAGCCGGGACTACGGCTACGAGCAGTACTTC

D: TRBD1
size: -
length: 18
J: TRBJ1-6
V: TRBV7-9
CDR3: CASSQGTDFPQINSPLHF
DNA: TGTGCCAGCAGCCAGGGGACAGATTTTCCGCAGATTAATTCACCCCTCCACTTT

D: -
size: -
length: 15
J: TRBJ2-7
V: TRBV5-5
CDR3: CASSSQGRMDYEQYF
DNA: TGTGCCAGCAGCTCTCAGGGCCGAATGGACTACGAGCAGTACTTC

D: -
size: -
length: 17
J: TRBJ2-3
V: TRBV14
CDR3: CASSQKIRTGVPDTQYF
DNA: TGTGCCAGCAGCCAAAAGATCCGGACGGGGGTACCAGATACGCAGTATTTT

D: -
size: -
length: 16
J: TRBJ1-3
V: TRBV4-3
CDR3: CASSQDRGNSGNTIYF
DNA: TGCGCCAGCAGCCAAGACAGGGGAAACTCTGGAAACACCATATATTTT

D: -
size: -
length: 15
J: TRBJ1-1
V: TRBV7-2
CDR3: CASSRRGGSGSEAFF
DNA: TGTGCCAGCAGCCGGCGCGGGGGATCGGGGAGCGAAGCTTTCTTT

D: TRBD2
size: -
length: 16
J: TRBJ2-5
V: TRBV7-9
CDR3: CASSYELAGPQETQYF
DNA: TGTGCCAGCAGCTACGAGCTAGCGGGGCCCCAAGAGACCCAGTACTTC

D: TRBD1
size: -
length: 15
J: TRBJ1-5
V: TRBV7-2
CDR3: CASSRDRGIGQPQHF
DNA: TGTGCCAGCAGCCGCGACAGGGGGATCGGTCAGCCCCAGCATTTT

D: TRBD1
size: -
length: 16
J: TRBJ1-6
V: TRBV2
CDR3: CALNLLTGGEFSPLHF
DNA: TGTGCCCTAAATTTACTCACAGGGGGCGAATTTTCACCCCTCCACTTT

D: -
size: -
length: 19
J: TRBJ2-5
V: TRBV10-2
CDR3: CASSETYRRYPPVKETQYF
DNA: TGCGCCAGCAGTGAGACTTACAGGAGATACCCCCCTGTTAAAGAGACCCAGTACTTC

D: TRBD2
size: once
length: 17
J: TRBJ2-3
V: TRBV4-3
CDR3: CASSQDSAGGAADTQYF
DNA: TGCGCCAGCAGCCAAGATTCAGCGGGGGGGGCCGCAGATACGCAGTATTTT

D: -
size: -
length: 16
J: TRBJ2-3
V: TRBV7-6
CDR3: CASSSKELVGTDTQYF
DNA: TGTGCCAGCAGCTCCAAGGAGCTCGTCGGGACAGATACGCAGTATTTT

D: -
size: -
length: 17
J: TRBJ2-6
V: TRBV24-1
CDR3: CATSDSVAGSGANVLTF
DNA: TGTGCCACCAGTGATTCTGTGGCGGGGTCCGGGGCCAACGTCCTGACTTTC

D: TRBD1
size: once
length: 16
J: TRBJ2-5
V: TRBV5-1
CDR3: CASSPLGDRPQETQYF
DNA: TGCGCCAGCAGCCCACTCGGGGACAGACCTCAAGAGACCCAGTACTTC

D: TRBD1
size: -
length: 16
J: TRBJ2-7
V: TRBV5-1
CDR3: CASSLWTGISGYEQYF
DNA: TGCGCCAGCAGCTTGTGGACAGGGATTTCGGGCTACGAGCAGTACTTC

D: -
size: -
length: 14
J: TRBJ1-1
V: TRBV4-3
CDR3: CASSQGDLNTEAFF
DNA: TGCGCCAGCAGCCAAGGAGACTTGAACACTGAAGCTTTCTTT

D: TRBD1
size: few
length: 15
J: TRBJ1-1
V: TRBV7-9
CDR3: CASSLGTGMNTEAFF
DNA: TGTGCCAGCAGCTTAGGGACAGGGATGAACACTGAAGCTTTCTTT

D: -
size: -
length: 15
J: TRBJ2-7
V: TRBV7-9
CDR3: CASSFGQGLRSEQYF
DNA: TGTGCCAGCAGCTTCGGACAGGGACTAAGGAGCGAGCAGTACTTC

D: -
size: -
length: 15
J: TRBJ2-3
V: TRBV19
CDR3: CASSPFLANTDTQYF
DNA: TGTGCCAGTAGTCCGTTTTTAGCTAACACAGATACGCAGTATTTT

D: -
size: -
length: 13
J: TRBJ2-5
V: TRBV10-1
CDR3: CASSAGVQETQYF
DNA: TGCGCCAGCAGTGCCGGGGTCCAAGAGACCCAGTACTTC

D: TRBD1
size: -
length: 14
J: TRBJ2-1
V: TRBV7-9
CDR3: CASSPPAGGNEQFF
DNA: TGTGCCAGCAGCCCACCTGCAGGGGGCAATGAGCAGTTCTTC

D: TRBD1
size: once
length: 17
J: TRBJ2-3
V: TRBV7-2
CDR3: CASSPQGRNGRKGTQYF
DNA: TGTGCCAGCAGCCCACAGGGGAGAAACGGTCGGAAGGGTACGCAGTATTTT

D: -
size: -
length: 11
J: TRBJ1-2
V: TRBV28
CDR3: CASYRSGGYTF
DNA: TGTGCCAGCTACCGGTCCGGTGGCTACACCTTC

D: TRBD1
size: -
length: 16
J: TRBJ1-1
V: TRBV5-6
CDR3: CASSPDRGKIYTEAFF
DNA: TGTGCCAGCAGCCCGGACAGGGGGAAAATTTACACTGAAGCTTTCTTT

D: -
size: -
length: 15
J: TRBJ2-5
V: TRBV5-4
CDR3: CASSLPPGSQETQYF
DNA: TGTGCCAGCAGCTTACCCCCGGGGTCCCAAGAGACCCAGTACTTC

D: -
size: -
length: 15
J: TRBJ2-7
V: TRBV21-1
CDR3: CASSVRDSTVYEQYF
DNA: TGTGCCAGCAGCGTCCGGGACAGCACAGTCTACGAGCAGTACTTC

D: -
size: -
length: 17
J: TRBJ2-3
V: TRBV7-9
CDR3: CASSLLTVGLWPDTQYF
DNA: TGTGCCAGCAGCCTCTTGACAGTGGGTCTGTGGCCAGATACGCAGTATTTT

D: TRBD1
size: -
length: 13
J: TRBJ2-5
V: TRBV7-3
CDR3: CASSSGQGETQYF
DNA: TGTGCCAGCAGCTCCGGACAGGGAGAGACCCAGTACTTC

D: -
size: -
length: 15
J: TRBJ1-1
V: TRBV7-9
CDR3: CASSFRQTQNTEAFF
DNA: TGTGCCAGCAGCTTTAGACAGACCCAGAACACTGAAGCTTTCTTT

D: TRBD1
size: -
length: 15
J: TRBJ1-6
V: TRBV5-5
CDR3: CASSPDRGQYSPLHF
DNA: TGTGCCAGCAGCCCGGACAGGGGGCAGTATTCACCCCTCCACTTT

D: -
size: -
length: 14
J: TRBJ1-5
V: TRBV6-5
CDR3: CASSLHSGNQPQHF
DNA: TGTGCCAGCAGTCTCCACTCGGGCAATCAGCCCCAGCATTTT

D: TRBD2
size: -
length: 15
J: TRBJ2-3
V: TRBV11-2
CDR3: CASSTRTSGAYTQYF
DNA: TGTGCCAGCAGCACGAGGACTAGCGGGGCATATACGCAGTATTTT

D: -
size: -
length: 17
J: TRBJ1-6
V: TRBV6-7
CDR3: CASSYPGTPRGDSPLHF
DNA: TGTGCCAGCAGTTACCCGGGGACTCCCCGGGGGGATTCACCCCTCCACTTT

D: -
size: few
length: 16
J: TRBJ2-3
V: TRBV7-2
CDR3: CASSPGGRGFTDTQYF
DNA: TGTGCCAGCAGCCCTGGGGGGCGGGGGTTCACAGATACGCAGTATTTT

D: -
size: -
length: 18
J: TRBJ2-6
V: TRBV12-1
CDR3: CASSFADRVVSGANVLTF
DNA: TGTGCCAGCAGCTTTGCTGACAGGGTTGTCTCTGGGGCCAACGTCCTGACTTTC

D: TRBD2
size: -
length: 16
J: TRBJ2-1
V: TRBV6-6
CDR3: CASSRTSGGAGDEQFF
DNA: TGTGCCAGCAGTCGGACTAGCGGGGGGGCCGGCGATGAGCAGTTCTTC

D: TRBD1
size: -
length: 13
J: TRBJ1-5
V: TRBV6-5
CDR3: CASNLDRARAQHF
DNA: TGTGCCAGTAACCTGGACAGGGCTCGAGCCCAGCATTTT

D: -
size: -
length: 15
J: TRBJ1-5
V: TRBV11-2
CDR3: CASQESGQAYQPQHF
DNA: TGTGCCAGTCAAGAGTCCGGCCAGGCATATCAGCCCCAGCATTTT

D: TRBD1
size: -
length: 16
J: TRBJ2-3
V: TRBV18
CDR3: CASSLFSGGAIDTQYF
DNA: TGTGCCAGCTCACTATTCTCAGGGGGCGCGATAGATACGCAGTATTTT

D: -
size: -
length: 11
J: TRBJ1-1
V: TRBV29-1
CDR3: CSVVSSPEAFF
DNA: TGCAGCGTTGTGTCTTCCCCTGAAGCTTTCTTT

D: TRBD2
size: -
length: 17
J: TRBJ2-7
V: TRBV10-3
CDR3: CAISSGLAGGPAYEQYF
DNA: TGTGCCATCAGTTCGGGACTAGCGGGGGGTCCTGCCTACGAGCAGTACTTC